One sample yielded the 27 T cell receptor beta chains listed below, sequenced in a study of shared clonotypes between healthy human individuals. Only in-frame clones appear in the TCRdb table, and some are missing; sequencing was by immunoSEQ multiplex PCR. Here the sample spans 2 million to 2.5 million clones, over 90% being singletons. Sequencing was performed on naive CD4+ T cells from PBMCs. Subset meaning: CD45RA+ positively selected. The receptors originated from a man in his late teens or twenties in good health. Some clones in this sample may be carry-over from other donors' samples.

The rearrangement joins TRBV4-1 to TRBJ2-7; D might be TRBD1 (5 bases). The CDR3 has 16 residues. Germline CDR1 MGHRA, CDR2 YSYEKL. Deletions cut 0 bases from V and 0 bases from J, with 12 bases between. The CDR3, as DNA: TGCGCCAGCAGCCAAGACAGGGTACCAAGCTCCTACGAGCAGTACTTC. Its translation is CASSQDRVPSSYEQYF.

The chain has TRBV5-8 and TRBJ2-7, with 13 nucleotides matching TRBD2. Germline assignment: CDR1 SGHTS and CDR2 YDEGEE. J gave up 7 bases and V 4 bases, and 8 bases lay outside the gene matches. The length of the CDR3 is 15 residues. In nucleotides, the CDR3 is TGTGCCAGCAGCCCGGGACTAGCGGGATTGGAAGAGCAGTACTTC. This codes for CASSPGLAGLEEQYF.

The V and J genes are TRBV28 and TRBJ2-7; a possible D gene is TRBD2 (6 bases). V dropped 3 bases and J dropped 3 bases, with 24 bases sitting between them. The CDR3 runs 18 residues. The germline V gene encodes CDR1 MDHEN and CDR2 SYDVKM. CDR3 loop: CASSFPLGTPGRGYEQYF. In nucleotides, the CDR3 is TGTGCCAGCAGTTTCCCCCTCGGGACTCCTGGACGGGGCTACGAGCAGTACTTC.

As regards this clone: The identical CDR3 is also encoded by other nucleotide sequences in the sample. The V gene is TRBV9, the J gene TRBJ1-1; D unresolved. This CDR3 spans 14 amino acids. Trimming shortened V by 0 bases and J by 2 bases, and 8 bases separated the two germline ends. Per germline, CDR1 SGDLS and CDR2 YYNGEE. The CDR3 loop is CASSVGPSNTEAFF. The CDR3 DNA is TGTGCCAGCAGCGTAGGTCCCAGTAACACTGAAGCTTTCTTT.

The chain couples TRBV9 to TRBJ2-1; 8 bases fit TRBD2. Germline V gene lookup returns CDR1 SGDLS and CDR2 YYNGEE. The CDR3 has 16 amino acids. The junction had 11 bases not matched to a gene; V was cut back by 2 bases and J by 7 bases. The CDR3 loop reads CASSVVPIRGRNEQFF. DNA for the CDR3: TGTGCCAGCAGCGTCGTACCCATCCGCGGGAGGAATGAGCAGTTCTTC.

On this clone itself: Other nucleotide sequences from this sample produce the same CDR3. The rearrangement links TRBV2 to TRBJ1-3, with 8 bases fitting TRBD1. The CDR3 runs 14 residues. V lost 6 bases, J lost 4 bases, and 5 bases stayed unmatched. From germline, CDR1 is SNHLY and CDR2 FYNNEI. The CDR3 spells CASSLDRVGNTIYF. The DNA for the CDR3 is TGTGCCAGCAGCCTGGACAGGGTCGGAAACACCATATATTTT.

This chain links TRBV30 with TRBJ2-3; 10 nucleotides align to TRBD2. The CDR3 contains 17 residues. CDR1 and CDR2 from the germline V gene are GTSNPN and SVGIG (reference sequence). V was clipped by 0 bases and J by 6 bases; unmatched bases: 12. The CDR3 nucleotides are TGTGCCTGGAGTGTAGATAGGCTAGCGGGAGAACGGGATACGCAGTATTTT. It specifies CAWSVDRLAGERDTQYF.

The gene calls are TRBV29-1 and TRBJ1-5; no reliable D call. V was clipped by 4 bases and J by 4 bases, with 8 bases between them. The CDR3 runs to 12 residues. The germline gives CDR1 SQVTM, CDR2 ANQGSEA. In DNA form, the CDR3 reads TGCAGCGTTGGAAGGGCAAATCAGCCCCAGCATTTT. Its translation is CSVGRANQPQHF.

This chain connects TRBV7-7 to TRBJ2-5; no clear D. The CDR3 is 15 residues long. V shed 3 bases and J shed 1 base, with 12 bases lying between them. From germline, CDR1 is SSHAT and CDR2 FNYEAQ (reference sequence). The CDR3 protein is CASSLRFGSQETQYF. The CDR3 DNA reads as TGTGCCAGCAGCTTGAGGTTTGGTTCCCAAGAGACCCAGTACTTC.

The chain employs TRBV15 and TRBJ2-6; no firm D call. Trimming took off 1 base at V and 4 bases at J, with 14 bases between the two ends. The CDR3 sequence is 17 residues long. CDR1 LNHNV and CDR2 YYDKDF come from the germline V gene (reference sequence). For the CDR3, the DNA is TGTGCCACCAGCAGAGGTCCTCCGATCTCGGGGGCCAACGTCCTGACTTTC. This gives the protein CATSRGPPISGANVLTF. Looking up the rest from reference TRBV15 and TRBJ2-6 gives the full variable domain: DAMVIQNPRYQVTQFGKPVTLSCSQTLNHNVMYWYQQKSSQAPKLLFHYYDKDFNNEADTPDNFQSRRPNTSFCFLDIRSPGLGDTAMYLCATSRGPPISGANVLTFGAGSRLTVL.

The chain uses TRBV28 and TRBJ2-7, with D perhaps being TRBD1 or TRBD2 (5 bases each). The CDR3 is made up of 14 amino acids. Germline loops: CDR1 MDHEN, CDR2 SYDVKM. V lost 6 bases and J 5 bases, leaving 17 bases between the germline ends. The chain's CDR3 is CASSPALRGDEQYF. The CDR3 DNA follows: TGTGCCAGCAGCCCGGCCCTGAGGGGCGACGAGCAGTACTTC.

V gene TRBV6-1 combines with J gene TRBJ1-5, with 12 bases fitting TRBD1. CDR1 and CDR2 (germline): MNHNS, SASEGT. Losses at the gene ends were 3 bases for V and 9 bases for J; bases not matched to a gene: 6. The CDR3 is made up of 15 amino acids. The CDR3 sequence is CASSEGQGARSPQHF. In nucleotides, the CDR3 is TGTGCCAGCAGTGAGGGACAGGGGGCCCGGTCGCCCCAGCATTTT.

CDR3 residues: CASSKTGGIEAFF. CDR3 DNA: TGTGCCAGCAGTAAGACAGGGGGTATTGAAGCTTTCTTT. The chain employs TRBV28 and TRBJ1-1, with 9 bases matching TRBD1. V lost 5 bases to trimming and J lost 7 bases; unmatched junction nucleotides: 5. The CDR3 is made up of 13 amino acids. Germline V gene lookup returns CDR1 MDHEN and CDR2 SYDVKM.

The genes are TRBV21-1 and TRBJ2-7. TRBV21-1 is flagged as a pseudogene. This CDR3 is built from 19 residues. In DNA, the CDR3 is TGTGCCAGCAGCAAACCGAATTCTAGGAGTAACAGCGATGCCCAAGAGCAGTACTTC. It translates to CASSKPNSRSNSDAQEQYF.

The J gene is TRBJ2-7, the V gene TRBV19; D gene uncertain. Per the germline V gene, CDR1 is LNHDA and CDR2 is SQIVND (reference sequence). V dropped 2 bases and J dropped 6 bases, with 11 bases sitting between them. The CDR3 has 13 amino acids. The CDR3, as DNA: TGTGCCAGTAGTATAACCGCTATGACCGAGCAGTACTTC. Its translation: CASSITAMTEQYF.

Comment on this clone: Other DNA sequences of this sample code for an identical CDR3. The J gene is TRBJ2-4, the V gene TRBV6-6; D is perhaps TRBD2 (5 bases). Trimming took off 5 bases at V and 13 bases at J, with 15 bases between the two ends. Germline CDR1 and CDR2: MNHNY and SVGAGI (reference sequence). The CDR3 covers 12 residues. The DNA for the CDR3 is TGTGCCAGCAGTCCCAGTGAGGGCATCCAGTACTTC. This translates into CASSPSEGIQYF.

The chain has TRBV13 and TRBJ1-3; D is ambiguous. V was shortened by 5 bases and J by 0 bases, with 8 bases between the two germline ends. The CDR3 runs to 14 residues. Germline CDR1 is PRHDT and CDR2 is FYEKMQ (reference sequence). CDR3: CASSIDTSGNTIYF. The CDR3 bases are TGTGCCAGCAGCATAGACACCTCTGGAAACACCATATATTTT.

This chain connects TRBV28 to TRBJ1-1; D is perhaps TRBD1 (5 bases). Trimming took 7 bases from V and 4 from J, leaving 19 bases between them. Germline V CDR1 and CDR2: MDHEN, SYDVKM. This CDR3 region has 15 residues. CDR3 bases: TGTGCCAGCACCCCTGGGACGGCCCTAGGCACTGAAGCTTTCTTT. This gives the protein CASTPGTALGTEAFF.

This sequence joins TRBV4-1 and TRBJ2-3, with TRBD2 as a possible D gene (6 bases). The CDR3 totals 16 residues. Trimming removed 2 bases from V and 0 bases from J, with 12 bases in between. Germline V gives CDR1 MGHRA, CDR2 YSYEKL. The CDR3 nucleotides read TGCGCCAGCAGCCAACGGGGGTCCCCTAGCACAGATACGCAGTATTTT. This translates into CASSQRGSPSTDTQYF.

This CDR3 reads CASSFGTLNNEQFF. CDR3 in DNA: TGTGCCAGCAGCTTCGGGACTTTAAACAATGAGCAGTTCTTC. The chain couples TRBV7-2 to TRBJ2-1, with D perhaps matching TRBD2 (6 bases). The germline V gene encodes CDR1 SGHTA and CDR2 FQGNSA. The CDR3 runs to 14 residues. Trimming removed 3 bases from V and 5 bases from J, with 11 bases in between.

The chain has TRBV28 and TRBJ1-5; D remains unclear. Germline values: CDR1 MDHEN, CDR2 SYDVKM. This CDR3 spans 16 amino acids. The V gene lost 3 bases and the J gene lost 0 bases, with 12 bases spanning the gap. In nucleotides, the CDR3 is TGTGCCAGCAGTTTTTCGGGCACTCATAGCAATCAGCCCCAGCATTTT. Protein product: CASSFSGTHSNQPQHF.

The V call is TRBV5-1, the J call TRBJ2-1; 15 nucleotides agree with TRBD2. The V gene end was trimmed by 4 bases and the J gene end by 10 bases; junction bases not matched to a gene: 6. CDR3 length: 15 amino acids. Per germline, CDR1 SGHRS and CDR2 YFSETQ. The CDR3 here is CASSPGTSGGLEQFF. Written as DNA, the CDR3 is TGCGCCAGCAGCCCCGGGACTAGCGGGGGGTTGGAGCAGTTCTTC.

The genes are TRBV5-6 and TRBJ1-1, with D unresolved. Trimming removed 0 bases from V and 4 bases from J, with 13 bases in between. Germline V gene lookup returns CDR1 SGHDT and CDR2 YYEEEE. The CDR3 consists of 15 residues. The CDR3 region is CASSLDGRYGTEAFF. CDR3 nucleotides: TGTGCCAGCAGCTTGGACGGTCGTTATGGCACTGAAGCTTTCTTT.

This clone came up a few times. The CDR3 region is CASSLQGGFTGELFF. CDR3 coding DNA: TGTGCCAGCAGCCTACAGGGAGGGTTCACCGGGGAGCTGTTTTTT. The rearrangement joins TRBV14 to TRBJ2-2, with D possibly TRBD2 on 7 matching bases. Looked up from germline, CDR1 is SGHDN and CDR2 is FVKESK. There are 15 residues in the CDR3. Trimming shortened V by 4 bases and J by 4 bases, and 13 bases separated the two germline ends.

A few counts support this clone. This same CDR3 is encoded by further DNA sequences in the sample. This rearrangement joins TRBV5-1 to TRBJ2-3; the D is unclear. Germline CDR1 is SGHRS and CDR2 is YFSETQ. The CDR3 spans 13 residues. V was cut by 0 bases and J by 3 bases, with 5 bases left in between. CDR3 in amino acids: CASSLAGTDTQYF. DNA for the CDR3: TGCGCCAGCAGCTTGGCCGGGACAGATACGCAGTATTTT.

The chain's CDR3 is CASSLVGPTYEQYF. Here the CDR3 DNA reads TGTGCCAGCAGTTTAGTAGGGCCAACCTACGAGCAGTACTTC. J is TRBJ2-7 and V is TRBV28; no clear D. V was clipped by 2 bases and J by 2 bases, with 10 bases between them. In germline, CDR1 is MDHEN, CDR2 SYDVKM. The CDR3 totals 14 residues.

This chain joins TRBV6-1 and TRBJ1-2; D might be TRBD1 (6 bases). The CDR3 covers 15 residues. Trimming left V 3 bases short and J 0 bases short, with 11 bases between. Per germline, CDR1 MNHNS and CDR2 SASEGT. Here the CDR3 reads CASSDKTGANYGYTF. CDR3 nucleotide sequence: TGTGCCAGCAGTGATAAGACAGGTGCTAACTATGGCTACACCTTC.